The rows below give T cell receptor beta chains drawn from one sample of a study of T-cell memory formation after mild COVID-19. TCRdb passed the 5' RACE reads through MiXCR, listing each CDR3 protein once. The sample shows about 450,000 distinct CDR3 sequences, less than 25% of them seen only once. Sequencing was carried out using PBMCs or a T cell subset sorted from them (not recorded which). These receptors originate from an adult woman who had mild COVID-19 (a few samples of this study predate the infection). Cell type and time point are not known. CDR3s include the opening cysteine and the closing phenylalanine or tryptophan. The D gene is left open where the match is weak. For some rows the clone size is stated as once, few or many, or as a class when expanded; others skip it.

d_gene,j_gene,abundance,v_gene,CDR3nt,CDR3aa
TRBD2,TRBJ2-7,NA,TRBV5-1,TGCGCCAGCAGCTTGCCCCTAGCGGGAGCGCTAAAAATACGTTGCTCCTACGAGCAGTACTTC,CASSLPLAGALKIRCSYEQYF
TRBD1,TRBJ2-3,few,TRBV7-3,TGTGCCAGCAGCTTCGGTCAGGGGGATAGCACAGATACGCAGTATTTT,CASSFGQGDSTDTQYF
NA,TRBJ2-7,few,TRBV5-1,TGCGCCAGCAGAGGTTCTCCATTAACCCACGAGCAGTACTTC,CASRGSPLTHEQYF
TRBD2,TRBJ2-1,NA,TRBV24-1,TGTGCCACCAGTGGACCCGGCCGGGAGGATGAGCAGTTCTTC,CATSGPGREDEQFF
NA,TRBJ2-3,few,TRBV6-6,TGTGCCAGCACCAACAGGGCGGGGACGGGAGATACGCAGTATTTT,CASTNRAGTGDTQYF
TRBD1,TRBJ1-2,NA,TRBV9,TGTGCCAGCGGCCCCCCCGGGACAGGCGACTATGGCTACACCTTC,CASGPPGTGDYGYTF
NA,TRBJ2-1,few,TRBV6-6,TGTGCCAGCAGTTGGGGACATGAGCAGTTCTTC,CASSWGHEQFF
NA,TRBJ1-2,few,TRBV5-6,TGTGCCAGCAGCGGCGGTCGAGGGCTGGATGGCTACACCTTC,CASSGGRGLDGYTF
NA,TRBJ2-7,many,TRBV10-3,TGTGCCATCAGTGAGGTCCTGTACGAGCAGTACTTC,CAISEVLYEQYF
NA,TRBJ2-7,NA,TRBV24-1,TGTGCCACCAGTGAGGGTGGGGAGCAGTACTTC,CATSEGGEQYF
NA,TRBJ2-3,NA,TRBV28,TGTGCCAGCGCACCCGGGGGAGGTACGCAGTATTTT,CASAPGGGTQYF
NA,TRBJ2-3,NA,TRBV4-1,TGCGCCAGCAGCCAAGTGATCGGGGGTCATACGCAGTATTTT,CASSQVIGGHTQYF
NA,TRBJ2-2,few,TRBV10-3,TGTGCCATCAGTGCCGGTGATAACACCGGGGAGCTGTTTTTT,CAISAGDNTGELFF
TRBD2,TRBJ2-7,NA,TRBV20-1,TGCAGTGCTAGGGAAGGACTAGCGGGATCCTACGAGCAGTACTTC,CSAREGLAGSYEQYF
NA,TRBJ1-2,NA,TRBV19,TGTGCCAGTAGTATAGATCTACGGGTCGTCGGTGGCTACACCTTC,CASSIDLRVVGGYTF
TRBD2,TRBJ2-7,few,TRBV4-1,TGCGCCAGCAGCCAAGGACTAGGTAGCAGCGGGACCTACGAGCAGTACTTC,CASSQGLGSSGTYEQYF
NA,TRBJ1-5,NA,TRBV7-3,TGTGCCAGCAGCTTATCCGGGGGCCAGCCCCAGCATTTT,CASSLSGGQPQHF
NA,TRBJ2-5,NA,TRBV20-1,TGCAGTGCTAGGACAGAGGATCCTACCTGGGAGACCCAGTACTTC,CSARTEDPTWETQYF
NA,TRBJ1-5,NA,TRBV12-3/TRBV12-4,TGTGCCAGCAGTTTCCGGGGGAGACAGCCCCAGCATTTT,CASSFRGRQPQHF
TRBD1,TRBJ2-5,few,TRBV12-3/TRBV12-4,TGTGCCAGCAGTCGAGGACAGGGGGGTTCTGAGGAGACCCAGTACTTC,CASSRGQGGSEETQYF
TRBD2,TRBJ2-7,NA,TRBV7-8,TGTGCCAGCAGCCCTCGTGGCACTAGCGGGAGCTACGAGCAGTACTTC,CASSPRGTSGSYEQYF
TRBD1,TRBJ2-1,NA,TRBV12-3/TRBV12-4,TGTGCCAGCAGTTTATCAGGGGGCGTCGTCTATGAGCAGTTCTTC,CASSLSGGVVYEQFF
NA,TRBJ1-3,NA,TRBV10-3,TGTGCCATCAGTGAGTCTACCTACTCTGGAAACACCATATATTTT,CAISESTYSGNTIYF
TRBD2,TRBJ2-7,NA,TRBV27,TGTGCCAGCAGTGCACCTAGCGGTCGGAGCTACGAGCAGTACTTC,CASSAPSGRSYEQYF
TRBD1,TRBJ2-3,NA,TRBV9,TGTGCCAGCAGCCCCCCACCGGGACAGGGTATAACAGATACGCAGTATTTT,CASSPPPGQGITDTQYF
NA,TRBJ1-1,few,TRBV29-1,TGCAGCGTTTCGGGGGGAACGGCTGAAGCTTTCTTT,CSVSGGTAEAFF
TRBD1,TRBJ1-1,NA,TRBV28,TGTGCCAGCACCTCCCACAGGGGTCTTTCAGCTTTCTTT,CASTSHRGLSAFF
NA,TRBJ2-1,few,TRBV7-9,TGTGCCAGCAGCTTAGCAGGGCCAGGGTCGGCCAATGAGCAGTTCTTC,CASSLAGPGSANEQFF
NA,TRBJ2-7,few,TRBV4-1,TGCGCCAGCAGCCAAGTCGGCAATACGGACGAGCAGTACTTC,CASSQVGNTDEQYF
NA,TRBJ2-7,many,TRBV4-2,TGTGCCAGCAGCCAAGACGGGGGAAGCTCCTACGAGCAGTACTTC,CASSQDGGSSYEQYF
TRBD1,TRBJ1-2,NA,TRBV5-1,TGCGCCAGCAGCGTGACAGGGGATGGCTACACCTTC,CASSVTGDGYTF
NA,TRBJ1-3,NA,TRBV9,TGTGCCAGCAGCGTCGGGGGAACTGGAAACACCATATATTTT,CASSVGGTGNTIYF
TRBD1,TRBJ2-1,NA,TRBV29-1,TGCAGCGTTGAGACAGGGTCCTACAATGAGCAGTTCTTC,CSVETGSYNEQFF
NA,TRBJ2-2,few,TRBV7-9,TGTGCCAGCAGAATAGAGGCCGGGGAGCTGTTTTTT,CASRIEAGELFF
TRBD2,TRBJ2-1,NA,TRBV9,TGTGCCAGCAGCGCTAACCGGGGGACTAGCGGGAGAAATGAGCAGTTCTTC,CASSANRGTSGRNEQFF
NA,TRBJ1-3,NA,TRBV5-6,TGTGCCAGCAGCCGGTCCCGAATCGGAAACACCATATATTTT,CASSRSRIGNTIYF
NA,TRBJ1-1,few,TRBV7-8,TGTGCCAGCAGCTCAGGGATTAACATGAACACTGAAGCTTTCTTT,CASSSGINMNTEAFF
NA,TRBJ2-3,few,TRBV7-9,TGTGCCAGCAGCTTATTTCCAGGGGTAACAGATACGCAGTATTTT,CASSLFPGVTDTQYF
NA,TRBJ1-2,NA,TRBV6-1,TGTGCCAGCAGTGAAGCTCCAGGGAAGACCTTC,CASSEAPGKTF
NA,TRBJ1-4,NA,TRBV10-3,TGTGCCATCAGCCCCCTGGGGGAAAAACTGTTTTTT,CAISPLGEKLFF
NA,TRBJ1-1,few,TRBV20-1,TGCAGTGCTAGAGTACCTCGGGGAGGAGTGAACACTGAAGCTTTCTTT,CSARVPRGGVNTEAFF
TRBD2,TRBJ2-7,NA,TRBV29-1,TGCAGCGTGACTAGCGGGAGTTCCTACGAGCAGTACTTC,CSVTSGSSYEQYF
TRBD1,TRBJ2-1,many,TRBV14,TGTGCCAGCAGGTCCTCGACAGGGTATGGGGATGAGCAGTTCTTC,CASRSSTGYGDEQFF
NA,TRBJ2-1,few,TRBV10-3,TGTGCCATCAAGGGGTCAGAAAGATACAATGAGCAGTTCTTC,CAIKGSERYNEQFF
NA,TRBJ1-1,few,TRBV6-1,TGTGCCAGCAATTTCAGGTCGGGCACTGAAGCTTTCTTT,CASNFRSGTEAFF
TRBD2,TRBJ2-7,NA,TRBV12-3/TRBV12-4,TGTGCCAGCAGTTTAAGGGCAGCGGGAGGGCACGAGCAGTACTTC,CASSLRAAGGHEQYF
NA,TRBJ2-2,few,TRBV5-8,TGTGCCAGCCATCCTAGCAGAGGGGCCGGGGAGCTGTTTTTT,CASHPSRGAGELFF
TRBD1,TRBJ1-1,NA,TRBV6-5,TGTGCCAGCAGTTTGGGACAGGGGGCTCAAGGTGAAGCTTTCTTT,CASSLGQGAQGEAFF
NA,TRBJ1-1,NA,TRBV12-3/TRBV12-4,TGTGCCAGCAGTTTAGGGAGGGGCCCAGAAGCTTTCTTT,CASSLGRGPEAFF
TRBD1,TRBJ2-3,many,TRBV9,TGTGCCAGCAGCCTCACTTGGGACAGCCTTCGCACAGATACGCAGTATTTT,CASSLTWDSLRTDTQYF
NA,TRBJ2-7,few,TRBV3-1,TGTGCCAGCAGCCCAAGGAGCGGCACCTACGAGCAGTACTTC,CASSPRSGTYEQYF
NA,TRBJ2-5,NA,TRBV6-2/TRBV6-3,TGTGCCAGCAGTTACTCGATGGGAAGGACAGAAGAGACCCAGTACTTC,CASSYSMGRTEETQYF
NA,TRBJ2-3,NA,TRBV6-2/TRBV6-3,TGTGCCAGCAGTTACCCCCGAGGTACGCAGTATTTT,CASSYPRGTQYF
TRBD2,TRBJ2-3,few,TRBV10-2,TGCGCCAGCAGGGCTAGCGGGTGGGATACGCAGTATTTT,CASRASGWDTQYF